These 31 T cell receptor beta chains were sequenced from one sample in a study of blood T cell repertoires in COVID-19. The method was immunoSEQ multiplex PCR; TCRdb's version includes in-frame clones alone and lacks a portion of them. This table holds about 250,000 clones, about 83% found once. The sample taken for sequencing was peripheral blood. The receptor source for this set is a human donor in a cohort sampled during active COVID-19.

The chain uses TRBV6-5 and TRBJ1-2; D perhaps matches TRBD1 (6 bases). Deletions cut 3 bases from V and 7 bases from J, with 21 bases between. The CDR3 sequence is 16 residues long. Looked up from germline, CDR1 is MNHEY and CDR2 is SVGAGI. The CDR3, as DNA: TGTGCCAGCAGTTATTCGCGGACAGTTCCAAAGGGTGGCTACACCTTC. Translated: CASSYSRTVPKGGYTF.

About this clone: This specimen includes other DNA sequences encoding the same CDR3. The chain combines TRBV6-5 with TRBJ1-5, with D maybe TRBD1 (6 bases). Germline lookup yields CDR1 MNHEY and CDR2 SVGAGI. The CDR3 runs 14 residues. With 2 bases removed from V and 4 bases from J, the gap between germline ends came to 9 bases. The CDR3 coding sequence is TGTGCCAGCAGTTACAGTCAGGGGAATCAGCCCCAGCATTTT. Its translation is CASSYSQGNQPQHF.

This chain connects TRBV28 to TRBJ1-1; D is undetermined. Germline V gene data show CDR1 as MDHEN and CDR2 as SYDVKM. The V end lost 6 bases, the J end lost 2 bases, and 4 bases lay between the germline ends. This CDR3 has 11 residues. The CDR3 here is CASSKNTEAFF. CDR3 nucleotide sequence: TGTGCCAGCAGCAAAAACACTGAAGCTTTCTTT. The variable domain in full, with the rest retrieved from reference TRBV28 and TRBJ1-1, is DVKVTQSSRYLVKRTGEKVFLECVQDMDHENMFWYRQDPGLGLRLIYFSYDVKMKEKGDIPEGYSVSREKKERFSLILESASTNQTSMYLCASSKNTEAFFGQGTRLTVV.

The genes are TRBV6-5 and TRBJ1-1; possible D gene TRBD1, 5 bases. V lost 4 bases to trimming and J lost 4 bases, with 19 bases between them. Germline-derived CDR1 and CDR2 are MNHEY and SVGAGI. The CDR3 runs to 16 residues. The CDR3 region has the DNA TGTGCCAGCAGTTTTGGCGAGCAGGGATCCGGCACTGAAGCTTTCTTT. Encoded protein: CASSFGEQGSGTEAFF.

The chain has TRBV28 and TRBJ2-1, with 11 nucleotides matching TRBD2. Germline V gene lookup returns CDR1 MDHEN and CDR2 SYDVKM. V lost 6 bases, J lost 1 base, and 5 bases stayed unmatched. This CDR3 comprises 16 residues. CDR3 coding DNA: TGTGCCAGCAGACTAGCGGGAGTAGGTTCCTACAATGAGCAGTTCTTC. Encoded protein: CASRLAGVGSYNEQFF.

V gene TRBV4-1 combines with J gene TRBJ2-1; 7 bases align to TRBD1. Unmatched junction bases numbered 14, after V lost 0 bases and J lost 9 bases. From germline, CDR1 is MGHRA and CDR2 YSYEKL. The CDR3 consists of 17 residues. The DNA of the CDR3 is TGCGCCAGCAGCCAAGAAATAGGGGCAGGGGGTCTTCCTGAGCAGTTCTTC. Translating gives CASSQEIGAGGLPEQFF.

This clone was seen a single time. The chain has TRBV9 and TRBJ1-4; possible D gene TRBD1, 6 bases. Germline assignment: CDR1 SGDLS and CDR2 YYNGEE. CDR3 size: 16 residues. V was clipped by 3 bases and J by 3 bases, with 15 bases between them. The CDR3: CASSAQGMGSNEKLFF. For the CDR3, the DNA is TGTGCCAGCAGCGCCCAGGGGATGGGGTCTAATGAAAAACTGTTTTTT.

This clone occurred a few times. The J gene is TRBJ2-2, the V gene TRBV5-1, with 8 nucleotides matching TRBD2. From germline, CDR1 is SGHRS and CDR2 YFSETQ. V dropped 4 bases and J dropped 5; count of bases not matched to a gene: 13. The CDR3 runs to 17 residues. The CDR3 DNA is TGCGCCAGCAGCCCGACTAGCGCCACTCAGTGGACCGGGGAGCTGTTTTTT. Protein product: CASSPTSATQWTGELFF.

The rearrangement uses TRBV24-1 and TRBJ2-7; TRBD1 matches at 11 bases. The CDR3 is 16 amino acids. The V gene's germline CDR1 is KGHDR and CDR2 SFDVKD. V dropped 6 bases and J dropped 5; count of bases not matched to a gene: 11. This CDR3 reads CATSSGPGQGDHEQYF. CDR3 in DNA: TGTGCCACCAGTTCTGGACCGGGACAGGGGGACCACGAGCAGTACTTC.

This chain joins TRBV15 and TRBJ1-1; tentatively, D is TRBD1 (6 bases). Germline V gives CDR1 LNHNV, CDR2 YYDKDF (reference sequence). The V and J ends lost 0 bases and 6 bases respectively, with 14 bases between them. The CDR3 has 15 amino acids. This CDR3 is CATSREAGARSEAFF. The CDR3 DNA reads as TGTGCCACCAGCAGAGAAGCAGGGGCTAGATCTGAAGCTTTCTTT.

The chain uses TRBV6-5 and TRBJ2-7, with D uncertain. Looked up from germline, CDR1 is MNHEY and CDR2 is SVGAGI. The CDR3 has 14 amino acids. V gave up 7 bases and J gave up 2 bases, with 15 bases separating them. Written as DNA, the CDR3 is TGTGCCAGCAAGTGGTTCTCAGAAACCTACGAGCAGTACTTC. It specifies CASKWFSETYEQYF.

The gene calls are TRBV6-4 and TRBJ1-5; unclear D gene. This CDR3 spans 13 amino acids. V lost 4 bases and J lost 6, with 10 bases in between. Looked up from germline, CDR1 is MRHNA and CDR2 is SNTAGT. CDR3 region: CASSVRYGQPQHF. The DNA for the CDR3 is TGTGCCAGCAGTGTACGATACGGTCAGCCCCAGCATTTT.

This chain links TRBV10-3 with TRBJ2-7; 9 bases fit TRBD1. The V gene's germline CDR1 is ENHRY and CDR2 SYGVKD. The CDR3 is made up of 13 amino acids. The V and J ends lost 6 bases and 5 bases, in that order; junction bases with no gene match: 5. This CDR3 reads CAISRDRDNEQYF. DNA of the CDR3: TGTGCCATCAGCCGGGACAGGGACAACGAGCAGTACTTC.

In this sample, this clone turned up many times. The V call is TRBV7-3, the J call TRBJ2-1; 14 positions agree with TRBD2. The junction had 3 bases not matched to a gene; V was cut back by 1 base and J by 1 base. CDR1 SGHTA and CDR2 FQGTGA come from the germline V gene. This CDR3 is 18 amino acids long. DNA for the CDR3: TGTGCCAGCAGCTTAAGGACTAGCGGGGGGAGTTCCTACAATGAGCAGTTCTTC. Protein sequence: CASSLRTSGGSSYNEQFF.

The CDR3 region has the DNA TGTGCCAGCAGATCCGTAGCGGGGTGGAGTGAGACCCAGTACTTC. It translates to CASRSVAGWSETQYF. This chain links TRBV27 with TRBJ2-5, with 8 bases fitting TRBD2. CDR1 MNHEY and CDR2 SMNVEV come from the germline V gene (reference sequence). CDR3 length: 15 amino acids. J gave up 5 bases and V 6 bases, and 11 bases lay outside the gene matches.

The V call is TRBV15, the J call TRBJ2-5, with 9 nucleotides matching TRBD2. The germline CDR1 and CDR2 sequences are LNHNV and YYDKDF (reference sequence). V lost 3 bases, J lost 1 base, and 12 bases stayed unmatched. This CDR3 is 18 amino acids long. The CDR3 sequence: CATSRGASGASFQETQYF. In DNA form, the CDR3 reads TGTGCCACCAGCAGGGGGGCTAGCGGGGCCTCCTTCCAAGAGACCCAGTACTTC.

This chain links TRBV6-6 with TRBJ2-4; TRBD1 is a possible D gene (6 bases). Trimming cost V 5 bases and J 0 bases, with 17 bases left between them. This CDR3 has 17 residues. Germline V gene data show CDR1 as MNHNY and CDR2 as SVGAGI (reference sequence). CDR3 residues: CASSQTGLEGAKNIQYF. CDR3 DNA sequence: TGTGCCAGCAGTCAAACAGGGCTCGAGGGAGCCAAAAACATTCAGTACTTC.

The V and J genes are TRBV5-1 and TRBJ2-5; a possible D gene is TRBD2 (6 bases). The V end lost 4 bases, the J end lost 1 base, and 11 bases lay between the germline ends. The V gene's germline CDR1 is SGHRS and CDR2 YFSETQ. The CDR3 is 14 residues long. The CDR3 coding sequence is TGCGCCAGCAGCGCGGGGACCGCCCAAGAGACCCAGTACTTC. Translated, it gives CASSAGTAQETQYF.

The gene calls are TRBV29-1 and TRBJ2-2; 12 positions agree with TRBD1. CDR3 length: 14 amino acids. Germline trimming cut 7 bases from V and 3 bases from J; bases unmatched to any gene: 3. In germline, CDR1 is SQVTM, CDR2 ANQGSEA. The CDR3 DNA sequence: TGCAGCGGAGGGACAGGGGGCGACACCGGGGAGCTGTTTTTT. Translated, it gives CSGGTGGDTGELFF.

The chain is built from TRBV7-2 and TRBJ2-1; TRBD1 matches at 8 bases. CDR3 length: 15 residues. Germline V gene sequence: CDR1 SGHTA, CDR2 FQGNSA. Losses at the gene ends were 6 bases for V and 6 bases for J; bases not matched to a gene: 10. CDR3 region: CASSLDRVASNEQFF. CDR3 coding DNA: TGTGCCAGCAGTCTGGACAGGGTGGCGAGCAATGAGCAGTTCTTC.

The chain has TRBV5-5 and TRBJ1-6; D is ambiguous. Looked up from germline, CDR1 is SGHKS and CDR2 is YYEKEE (reference sequence). This CDR3 contains 17 residues. V gave up 1 base and J gave up 5 bases, with 16 bases separating them. The CDR3: CASSLFYNSFDNSPLHF. DNA of the CDR3: TGTGCCAGCAGCTTGTTCTATAATTCATTTGATAATTCACCCCTCCACTTT.

This chain joins TRBV14 and TRBJ2-3; 8 bases fit TRBD2. The J segment lost 4 bases and the V segment lost 4 bases, leaving 7 bases of the junction unmatched. This CDR3 has 15 amino acids. Germline CDR1 SGHDN, CDR2 FVKESK. The CDR3 region is CASSPFRGGADTQYF. The CDR3 DNA reads as TGTGCCAGCAGCCCTTTTCGGGGGGGGGCAGATACGCAGTATTTT.

The J gene is TRBJ1-2, the V gene TRBV19, with D perhaps TRBD1 (5 bases). V dropped 10 bases and J dropped 8 bases, with 20 bases sitting between them. Germline CDR1 and CDR2: LNHDA and SQIVND (reference sequence). The length of the CDR3 is 13 residues. CDR3 in DNA: TGTGCCACCCAACCCGGGACTGCCGTAGGCTACACCTTC. Translating it yields CATQPGTAVGYTF.

V usage is TRBV10-1 and J usage is TRBJ2-2, with D unclear. The V gene's germline CDR1 is WNHNN and CDR2 SYGVQD (reference sequence). The CDR3 is made up of 13 amino acids. Between the trimmed V and J ends, which lost 0 bases and 5 bases, there was a span of 4 bases. CDR3: CASSESATGELFF. The CDR3 DNA sequence: TGCGCCAGCAGTGAGTCGGCAACCGGGGAGCTGTTTTTT.

There are a few counts of this clone. Within the sample, other DNA sequences also encode this same CDR3. V is TRBV6-4 and J is TRBJ2-3, with a weak D call TRBD2 (6 bases). Trimming removed 2 bases from V and 3 bases from J, with 9 bases in between. CDR3 length: 14 residues. CDR1 and CDR2 (germline): MRHNA, SNTAGT. In DNA form, the CDR3 reads TGTGCCAGCAGTGACCGGGGGATTACAGATACGCAGTATTTT. Translation gives CASSDRGITDTQYF.

This clone appeared once. This CDR3 reads CASSRWGVDTIYF. DNA for the CDR3: TGTGCCAGCAGCCGGTGGGGGGTCGACACCATATATTTT. The chain couples TRBV7-9 to TRBJ1-3, with D possibly matching TRBD1 (5 bases). V lost 5 bases and J 8 bases, leaving 13 bases between the germline ends. Germline V CDR1 and CDR2: SEHNR, FQNEAQ (reference sequence). This CDR3 spans 13 amino acids.

V gene TRBV5-5 combines with J gene TRBJ2-1; 12 bases agree with TRBD2. The CDR3 contains 15 residues. Germline V lookup: CDR1 SGHKS, CDR2 YYEKEE (reference sequence). The trim removed 6 bases at V and 4 bases at J, leaving 5 bases unmatched. The CDR3 nucleotides are TGTGCCAGCAAAACTAGCGGGAGGACGTACAATGAGCAGTTCTTC. It yields the protein CASKTSGRTYNEQFF.

The V and J genes are TRBV9 and TRBJ1-2, with TRBD1 matching 11 bases. CDR1 is SGDLS, CDR2 YYNGEE, per germline. The CDR3 sequence is 14 residues long. V gave up 3 bases and J gave up 3 bases; unmatched junction bases: 1. The CDR3 here is CASSAGQGDYGYTF. The CDR3 DNA follows: TGTGCCAGCAGCGCGGGACAGGGGGACTATGGCTACACCTTC. The full variable domain, with the rest looked up from reference TRBV9 and TRBJ1-2, is DSGVTQTPKHLITATGQRVTLRCSPRSGDLSVYWYQQSLDQGLQFLIQYYNGEERAKGNILERFSAQQFPDLHSELNLSSLELGDSALYFCASSAGQGDYGYTFGSGTRLTVV.

The chain couples TRBV25-1 to TRBJ1-5, with 7 bases lining up with TRBD1. Germline values: CDR1 MGHDK, CDR2 SYGVNS. The CDR3 contains 15 residues. V gave up 1 base and J gave up 4 bases; unmatched junction bases: 4. The CDR3 region is CASSESGRGNQPQHF. In DNA form, the CDR3 reads TGTGCCAGCAGTGAATCGGGCAGGGGGAATCAGCCCCAGCATTTT.

The genes are TRBV28 and TRBJ1-1; D uncertain. The CDR3 totals 11 residues. V dropped 3 bases and J dropped 7 bases, with 6 bases sitting between them. The germline CDR1 and CDR2 sequences are MDHEN and SYDVKM. CDR3 DNA: TGTGCCAGCAGTTTGAACGGTGAAGCTTTCTTT. This codes for CASSLNGEAFF. The complete variable domain, with remaining parts taken from reference TRBV28 and TRBJ1-1, reads DVKVTQSSRYLVKRTGEKVFLECVQDMDHENMFWYRQDPGLGLRLIYFSYDVKMKEKGDIPEGYSVSREKKERFSLILESASTNQTSMYLCASSLNGEAFFGQGTRLTVV.

The CDR3 region has the DNA TGTGCCACCAGCGAGGGAGCACGGGGGCAGTATTTT. Residues: CATSEGARGQYF. The chain recombines TRBV24-1 with TRBJ2-3, with a weak D call TRBD2 (5 bases). The CDR3 has 12 amino acids. Germline V gene sequence: CDR1 KGHDR, CDR2 SFDVKD. The ends were cut back, 7 bases at V and 11 bases at J, with 15 bases in the middle.